This T cell receptor beta chain was found in a study of cytotoxic CD8 clonotypes in ibrutinib-treated CLL. Study as a whole: Within the patient group, some 11 were relapsed/refractory and roughly 16 treatment-naive, and about 17 were IGHV unmutated. Whole-study results and caveats: Sampling of sustained-remission and progressing patients occurred at differing times. Under treatment, the uncommon public clonotypes either contracted or remained stable.

Deletions cut 3 bases from V and 0 bases from J, with 12 bases between. The germline V gene encodes CDR1 LNHDA and CDR2 SQIVND (reference sequence). The CDR3 consists of 15 residues. Frozen-stored PBMCs produced approximately 2 micrograms of genomic DNA for TCR beta libraries. Assay: immunoSEQ multiplex PCR; the TCRdb copy retains only in-frame clones and omits some. The sample lists about 97,000 clones, roughly 80% occurring once. As regards this clone: Its specificity is not known.

This chain links TRBV19 with TRBJ2-7; D not certain. Sequencing was performed on PBMCs, taken after 12 months of ibrutinib treatment. The receptor comes from a human donor with chronic lymphocytic leukemia. CDR3 DNA: TGTGCCAGTAGTATTGGTATGGGTTACTCCTACGAGCAGTACTTC. Protein: CASSIGMGYSYEQYF.